Shown below are 29 T cell receptor beta chains from a single sample sequenced in a study of beta chain features in type 1 diabetes. Expressed TCRB transcripts got sequenced, as all isolated RNA was reverse transcribed. Clones were read by immunoSEQ multiplex PCR, and TCRdb kept only the in-frame ones, dropping some. This table holds 300,000 or so clones, around 8% found once. Source material: central memory CD4+ T cells from blood. Receptors were obtained from a woman aged 18-29 years in good health.

This clone was counted a few times. This chain links TRBV9 with TRBJ2-5; D is perhaps TRBD1 or TRBD2 (5 bases each). Germline V gene lookup returns CDR1 SGDLS and CDR2 YYNGEE. The CDR3 covers 13 residues. V dropped 2 bases and J dropped 6 bases, with 11 bases sitting between them. Here the CDR3 reads CASSVGTDKTQYF. CDR3 DNA: TGTGCCAGCAGCGTCGGGACCGATAAGACCCAGTACTTC.

There are a few counts of this clone. The sample has other DNA sequences that encode this CDR3 too. CDR3 nucleotides: TGTGCCAGCAGCTTAACTAGCGGGAATAGGGATGAGCAGTTCTTC. Amino acid sequence: CASSLTSGNRDEQFF. The J gene is TRBJ2-1, the V gene TRBV11-1; 10 positions match TRBD2. Trimming took 2 bases from V and 8 from J; bases not matched to a gene: 6. CDR1 SGHAT and CDR2 FQDESV come from the germline V gene (reference sequence). CDR3 length: 15 amino acids.

This clone was observed a few times. This chain joins TRBV6-1 and TRBJ1-2; TRBD1 agrees at 10 bases. V gave up 7 bases and J gave up 4 bases; unmatched junction bases: 6. The CDR3 consists of 14 residues. Germline V gene lookup returns CDR1 MNHNS and CDR2 SASEGT. The CDR3 DNA reads TGTGCCAGCACCGACAGGGGGCTAACCTATGGCTACACCTTC. Its protein product is CASTDRGLTYGYTF.

This clone occurred a few times. In DNA form, the CDR3 reads TGTGCCAGTAGTAGCGGCGGGAGGGGATACAATGAGCAGTTCTTC. Protein: CASSSGGRGYNEQFF. This chain connects TRBV19 to TRBJ2-1; 9 nucleotides match TRBD2. This CDR3 region has 15 residues. The J segment lost 4 bases and the V segment lost 4 bases, leaving 5 bases of the junction unmatched. In germline, CDR1 is LNHDA, CDR2 SQIVND (reference sequence).

Ten or more counts support this clone. The V gene is TRBV19, the J gene TRBJ1-4; maybe TRBD1 (6 bases). This CDR3 has 13 residues. The V end was cut by 5 bases, the J end by 8 bases, with 12 bases between. Germline CDR1 is LNHDA and CDR2 is SQIVND (reference sequence). CDR3 region: CASSSQGNEKLFF. In DNA form, the CDR3 reads TGTGCCAGTAGTTCCCAGGGGAACGAAAAACTGTTTTTT.

With regard to this clone: Other DNA sequences in this sample translate to the same CDR3. V and J are TRBV18 and TRBJ2-4; tentatively, D is TRBD1 (6 bases). CDR3 length equals 15 residues. Per germline, CDR1 KGHSH and CDR2 LQKENI. Trimming removed 3 bases from V and 0 bases from J, with 9 bases in between. As DNA, the CDR3 is TGTGCCAGCTCACCGGACAGTCTAGCCAAAAACATTCAGTACTTC. Translating gives CASSPDSLAKNIQYF.

This rearrangement joins TRBV4-3 to TRBJ2-7; tentatively, D is TRBD1 (6 bases). V lost 6 bases, J lost 1 base, and 16 bases lay in between. This CDR3 is 15 amino acids long. Germline assignment: CDR1 LGHNA and CDR2 YSLEER. CDR3 sequence: CASSRDWGQSYEQYF. The DNA for the CDR3 is TGCGCCAGCAGTCGAGACTGGGGACAATCCTACGAGCAGTACTTC.

CDR3 DNA sequence: TGTGCCAGCAGCTGGAGCGGTACCTACGAGCAGTACTTC. This sequence encodes CASSWSGTYEQYF. The chain has TRBV5-6 and TRBJ2-7; TRBD2 is a possible D gene (5 bases). V was clipped by 3 bases and J by 2 bases, with 9 bases between them. Germline CDR1 reads SGHDT; CDR2 reads YYEEEE. The CDR3 is 13 residues long.

This clone was found a few times. The rearrangement joins TRBV11-2 to TRBJ2-3; TRBD2 aligns across 10 bases. The CDR3 totals 17 residues. Germline CDR1 SGHAT, CDR2 FQNNGV. The ends lost 1 base at V and 4 bases at J; junction bases unmatched: 8. The CDR3 spells CASSLAQGSGRSDTQYF. The CDR3 DNA reads as TGTGCCAGCAGCTTAGCACAGGGTAGCGGGAGGTCAGATACGCAGTATTTT.

The table lists this clone with a few counts. The rearrangement links TRBV2 to TRBJ2-2; D gene unclear. Deletions cut 3 bases from V and 5 bases from J, with 7 bases between. Germline CDR1 and CDR2: SNHLY and FYNNEI. This CDR3 is built from 13 residues. DNA for the CDR3: TGTGCCAGCAGTGAGTTGGGAACCGGGGAGCTGTTTTTT. Protein: CASSELGTGELFF.

This clone appeared many times. The chain links TRBV10-3 to TRBJ2-3; 8 bases fit TRBD2. From germline, CDR1 is ENHRY and CDR2 SYGVKD. The CDR3 contains 14 residues. Germline trimming cut 9 bases from V and 2 bases from J; bases unmatched to any gene: 7. CDR3 amino acids: CAISGGRDTDTQYF. For the CDR3, the DNA is TGTGCCATTTCGGGGGGGCGCGACACAGATACGCAGTATTTT.

CDR3 sequence reads: CASSLDAGYEQYF. Here the CDR3 DNA reads TGTGCCAGCAGCTTGGATGCAGGTTACGAGCAGTACTTC. The chain is built from TRBV7-9 and TRBJ2-7; D call uncertain. The CDR3 is 13 residues long. Germline V lookup: CDR1 SEHNR, CDR2 FQNEAQ (reference sequence). The V end lost 3 bases, the J end lost 4 bases, and 10 bases lay between the germline ends.

This clone has more than one count but fewer than ten. The chain has TRBV2 and TRBJ2-5, with unresolved D. The ends were cut back, 3 bases at V and 5 bases at J, with 7 bases in the middle. The CDR3 has 12 amino acids. Germline CDR1 is SNHLY and CDR2 is FYNNEI. CDR3 loop: CASSETPETQYF. The DNA of the CDR3 is TGTGCCAGCAGTGAGACACCGGAGACCCAGTACTTC.

This clone was observed at least ten times. This chain links TRBV7-6 with TRBJ2-5, with D possibly being TRBD1 or TRBD2 (5 bases each). The ends were cut back, 4 bases at V and 9 bases at J, with 18 bases in the middle. The CDR3 sequence is 14 residues long. Germline CDR1 SGHVS, CDR2 FNYEAQ. For the CDR3, the DNA is TGTGCCAGCAGCTCTGGGGGACGACTTGCGGCCCAGTACTTC. Translating it yields CASSSGGRLAAQYF.

This clone was observed many times. The chain has TRBV12-5 and TRBJ2-5, with a weak D call TRBD1 (5 bases). Trimming shortened V by 7 bases and J by 5 bases, and 5 bases separated the two germline ends. This CDR3 spans 10 amino acids. Germline CDR1 LGHNT, CDR2 FRNRAP. Here the CDR3 DNA reads TGTGCTAGTGAGGGGGAGACCCAGTACTTC. Translation gives CASEGETQYF.

This clone was counted a few times. The chain recombines TRBV10-3 with TRBJ2-3; D not certain. This CDR3 is 13 amino acids long. V lost 4 bases to trimming and J lost 0 bases, with 5 bases between them. Germline V gene lookup returns CDR1 ENHRY and CDR2 SYGVKD. Written as DNA, the CDR3 is TGTGCCATCAGTGCGCGCAGCACAGATACGCAGTATTTT. Protein sequence: CAISARSTDTQYF.

In its sample, this clone was seen a few times. The chain is built from TRBV2 and TRBJ2-2; 14 bases map to TRBD2. Germline V CDR1 and CDR2: SNHLY, FYNNEI. There are 16 residues in the CDR3. V was pared by 7 bases and J by 3 bases, with 4 bases of the junction left unmatched. The DNA of the CDR3 is TGTGCCAGCACCGGGACTAGCGGGAGTTACACCGGGGAGCTGTTTTTT. Translation gives CASTGTSGSYTGELFF.

CDR3 loop: CASSRGQGVSSYEQYF. CDR3 DNA sequence: TGTGCCAGCAGCCGAGGACAGGGGGTGAGCTCCTACGAGCAGTACTTC. This chain links TRBV11-2 with TRBJ2-7, with 10 bases matching TRBD1. V lost 5 bases to trimming and J lost 0 bases; unmatched junction nucleotides: 7. This CDR3 is built from 16 residues. The V gene's germline CDR1 is SGHAT and CDR2 FQNNGV.

The chain is built from TRBV5-4 and TRBJ2-7; the match to TRBD2 covers 9 bases. Germline CDR1 SGHNT, CDR2 YYREEE (reference sequence). V dropped 0 bases and J dropped 6; count of bases not matched to a gene: 4. The CDR3 has 14 amino acids. CDR3 region: CASSLVGTSSEQYF. The CDR3 bases are TGTGCCAGCAGCTTGGTCGGGACTAGCTCCGAGCAGTACTTC.

The table lists this clone with a few counts. This chain connects TRBV15 to TRBJ1-1; TRBD1 aligns across 7 bases. Germline V CDR1 and CDR2: LNHNV, YYDKDF (reference sequence). The CDR3 spans 16 residues. The V gene end was trimmed by 2 bases and the J gene end by 2 bases; junction bases not matched to a gene: 8. The chain's CDR3 is CATSRRSRQGNTEAFF. In DNA, the CDR3 is TGTGCCACCAGCAGAAGAAGCCGACAGGGAAACACTGAAGCTTTCTTT.

This chain links TRBV7-2 with TRBJ2-1; the D is unclear. The CDR3 sequence is 16 residues long. The V gene lost 1 base and the J gene lost 0 bases, with 10 bases spanning the gap. Germline-derived CDR1 and CDR2 are SGHTA and FQGNSA. The CDR3 spells CASSLGPQISYNEQFF. The CDR3 DNA follows: TGTGCCAGCAGCTTAGGTCCCCAAATCTCCTACAATGAGCAGTTCTTC.

The sample holds many counts of this clone. V usage is TRBV7-2 and J usage is TRBJ2-2; unclear D gene. The CDR3 runs to 15 residues. CDR1 and CDR2 from the germline V gene are SGHTA and FQGNSA. V lost 3 bases, J lost 3 bases, and 11 bases lay in between. The CDR3, as DNA: TGTGCCAGCAGCTTGTTTGACACATACACCGGGGAGCTGTTTTTT. Translation gives CASSLFDTYTGELFF.

This chain connects TRBV7-2 to TRBJ2-3; the D gene is possibly TRBD2 (6 bases). The V gene's germline CDR1 is SGHTA and CDR2 FQGNSA. The CDR3 consists of 17 residues. The germline V and J ends were trimmed by 5 bases and 3 bases, with 21 bases remaining between them. The DNA for the CDR3 is TGTGCCAGCAGCAAAGGCGGGAATTCGGCTTGGACAGATACGCAGTATTTT. It yields the protein CASSKGGNSAWTDTQYF.

The gene calls are TRBV15 and TRBJ2-3, with D tentatively TRBD1 or TRBD2 (5 bases each). Germline lookup yields CDR1 LNHNV and CDR2 YYDKDF (reference sequence). V shed 1 base and J shed 0 bases, with 8 bases lying between them. The CDR3 has 15 amino acids. In DNA, the CDR3 is TGTGCCACCAGCAGAGGGGACCCAAGCACAGATACGCAGTATTTT. This codes for CATSRGDPSTDTQYF.

This clone has ten or more counts. The chain uses TRBV5-6 and TRBJ2-3; no clear D gene. The CDR3 spans 11 residues. Looked up from germline, CDR1 is SGHDT and CDR2 is YYEEEE. V was pared by 1 base and J by 4 bases, with 1 base between. As DNA, the CDR3 is TGTGCCAGCAGCTTGTCAGATACGCAGTATTTT. This sequence encodes CASSLSDTQYF.

For the CDR3, the DNA is TGTGCCAGCAGTTACTCGAGAGACTACGAGCAGTACTTC. Amino acid sequence: CASSYSRDYEQYF. V usage is TRBV6-6 and J usage is TRBJ2-7; D call uncertain. Germline V gene sequence: CDR1 MNHNY, CDR2 SVGAGI (reference sequence). The V end was cut by 0 bases, the J end by 3 bases, with 6 bases between. The CDR3 is 13 residues long.

This clone has only a few counts. The J gene is TRBJ2-1, the V gene TRBV11-2; 9 bases match TRBD2. The V gene's germline CDR1 is SGHAT and CDR2 FQNNGV. There are 17 residues in the CDR3. V was clipped by 3 bases and J by 8 bases; unmatched bases: 14. The DNA for the CDR3 is TGTGCCAGCAGCTTGGGGACTCTAGCGGGACGTGGAGATGAGCAGTTCTTC. This codes for CASSLGTLAGRGDEQFF.

The chain carries TRBV5-6 and TRBJ2-1; D is undetermined. Looked up from germline, CDR1 is SGHDT and CDR2 is YYEEEE. The V end was cut by 0 bases, the J end by 5 bases, with 12 bases between. The CDR3 is made up of 15 amino acids. The CDR3 sequence is CASSLVTSDDNEQFF. The CDR3 DNA reads as TGTGCCAGCAGCTTGGTGACAAGCGACGACAATGAGCAGTTCTTC.

The gene calls are TRBV12-5 and TRBJ2-1; D gene uncertain. Trimming shortened V by 6 bases and J by 9 bases, and 9 bases separated the two germline ends. The germline CDR1 and CDR2 sequences are LGHNT and FRNRAP. The CDR3 spans 11 residues. The CDR3 region is CASGQFSEQFF. In DNA form, the CDR3 reads TGTGCTAGTGGCCAATTCAGTGAGCAGTTCTTC.